The sequence of this T cell receptor (beta chain) was determined in a study of blood T cells in healthy people across ages. The CDR3 is 14 amino acids. Germline CDR1 MDHEN, CDR2 SYDVKM. Trimming pared 3 bases from V and 6 bases from J, leaving 12 bases between. General observations from the study: Naive and antigen-experienced cells were not separated, limiting conclusive comparison. Per million T cells, the diversity of TCR beta decreased roughly linearly as age advanced.

A second about 6 to 12 cycle PCR used barcoded and J-beta primers. A template-switch adaptor that had 12 random nucleotides put a tag on each cDNA molecule. Per sample, CDR3-containing paired-end reads numbered at least 2.5 million. TCRdb reanalysed the 5' RACE reads using MiXCR and keeps one entry per CDR3 protein. Seen here are over a million distinct CDR3 sequences, 40% to 45% observed once, and the top ten hold under 20%. About this clonotype: Antigen unknown.

The gene calls are TRBV28 and TRBJ1-5; D not resolved. Sequenced input: blood. The sequence derives from a woman aged 60-75 years in good health. CDR3 bases: TGTGCCAGCAGTTTCACTAGGGTTTCTCAGCCCCAGCATTTT. It yields the protein CASSFTRVSQPQHF.